This paragraph covers one T cell receptor beta chain sequence. This entry comes from a study of blood T cell repertoires in COVID-19. Study overall: Sites in the United States, Italy and Spain provided acute and convalescent COVID-19 samples. PBMCs, B-cell-depleted T cells, or T cells were the source of the cDNA or gDNA that made up the material.

V was pared by 5 bases and J by 9 bases, with 9 bases of the junction left unmatched. The CDR3 extends over 15 amino acids. CDR1 is MNHEY and CDR2 is SMNVEV in the germline V gene (reference sequence). Original processing methods: Amplification of reference gene primers provided the estimated nucleated cell counts. The method was immunoSEQ multiplex PCR; TCRdb's version includes in-frame clones alone and lacks a portion of them. The V and J calls and clone size come from that table; D and trimming were worked out from the DNA. The sample shows roughly 200,000 clones, roughly 86% of them seen only once.

Sequenced: peripheral blood. The gene calls are TRBV27 and TRBJ1-6; 8 bases map to TRBD1. The source is a man aged 18 to 30 with active or convalescent COVID-19. The CDR3 DNA reads TGTGCCAGCAGTCCATGGACAGGGAATAGTTCACCCCTCCACTTT. Its translation: CASSPWTGNSSPLHF.